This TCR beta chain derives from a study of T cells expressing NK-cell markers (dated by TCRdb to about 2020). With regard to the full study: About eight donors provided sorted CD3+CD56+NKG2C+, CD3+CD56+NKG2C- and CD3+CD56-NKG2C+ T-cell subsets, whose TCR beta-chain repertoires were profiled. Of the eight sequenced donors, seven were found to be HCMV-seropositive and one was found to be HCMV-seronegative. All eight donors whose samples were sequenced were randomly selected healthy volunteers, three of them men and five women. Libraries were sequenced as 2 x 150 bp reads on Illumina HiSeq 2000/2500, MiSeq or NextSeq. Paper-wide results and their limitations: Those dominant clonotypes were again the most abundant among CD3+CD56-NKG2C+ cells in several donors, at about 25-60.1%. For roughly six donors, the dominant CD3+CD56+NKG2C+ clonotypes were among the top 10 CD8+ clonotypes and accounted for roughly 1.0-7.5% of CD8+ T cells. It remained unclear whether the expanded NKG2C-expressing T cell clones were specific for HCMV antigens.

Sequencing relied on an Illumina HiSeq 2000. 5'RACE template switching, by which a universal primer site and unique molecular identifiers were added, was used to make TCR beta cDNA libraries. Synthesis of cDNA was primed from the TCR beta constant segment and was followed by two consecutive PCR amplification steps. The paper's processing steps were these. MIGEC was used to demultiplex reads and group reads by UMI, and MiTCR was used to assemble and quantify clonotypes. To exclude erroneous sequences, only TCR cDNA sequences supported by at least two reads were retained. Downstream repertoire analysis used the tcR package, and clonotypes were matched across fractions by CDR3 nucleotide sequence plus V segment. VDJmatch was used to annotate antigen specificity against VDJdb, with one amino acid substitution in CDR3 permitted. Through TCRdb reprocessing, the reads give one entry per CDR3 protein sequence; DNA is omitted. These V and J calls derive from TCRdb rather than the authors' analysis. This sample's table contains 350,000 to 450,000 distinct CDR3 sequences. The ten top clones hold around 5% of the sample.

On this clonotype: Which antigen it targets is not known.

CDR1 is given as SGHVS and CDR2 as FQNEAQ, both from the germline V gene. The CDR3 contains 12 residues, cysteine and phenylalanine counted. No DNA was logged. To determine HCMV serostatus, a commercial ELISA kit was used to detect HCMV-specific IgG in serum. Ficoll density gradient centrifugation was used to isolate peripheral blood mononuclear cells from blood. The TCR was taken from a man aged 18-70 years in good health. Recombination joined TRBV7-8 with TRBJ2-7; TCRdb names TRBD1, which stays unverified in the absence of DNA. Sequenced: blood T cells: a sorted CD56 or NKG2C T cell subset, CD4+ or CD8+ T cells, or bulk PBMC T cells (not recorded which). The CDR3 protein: CASTQGVYEQYF.